Sequencing of this TCR beta chain was carried out in a study of Graves' ophthalmopathy and Graves' hyperthyroidism. Study as a whole: Hyperthyroidism counted as stable given no ophthalmopathy within 18 months of follow-up. Study results and caveats: Built on 13 signatures, a model told ophthalmopathy apart from stable hyperthyroidism with over 85% sensitivity and 80% to 82% specificity. Detection in blood was also observed for most expanded thyroid clonotypes above 0.001 frequency.

This clonotype was detected a few times. What it binds is unknown. The CDR3 sequence is 14 residues long. Trimming shortened V by 6 bases and J by 4 bases, and 15 bases separated the two germline ends. Germline V gene data show CDR1 as MNHEY and CDR2 as SVGAGI. Lactation, pregnancy, uncontrolled infections and other autoimmune diseases were all grounds for excluding patients. CDR3 regions of TCR beta were amplified from RNA transcripts. In the first round, RT-PCR was carried out with HTBI primers, and a multiplex PCR formed the second round. TCRdb reanalysed the multiplex PCR reads using MiXCR and keeps one entry per CDR3 protein. The table records over a million distinct CDR3 sequences, 35% to 40% of them present only once.

This clonotype originated in an adult man with Graves' hyperthyroidism. The V call is TRBV6-5, the J call TRBJ1-1, with D perhaps TRBD1 (5 bases). Sequencing was performed on peripheral blood or thyroid tissue (not recorded which). CDR3 residues: CASSPPRGATEAFF. In DNA form, the CDR3 reads TGTGCCAGCAGCCCACCCCGGGGCGCCACTGAAGCTTTCTTT.